The rows below give T cell receptor beta chains drawn from one sample of a study of blood T cell repertoires in COVID-19. Generated by immunoSEQ multiplex PCR, the TCRdb table keeps only in-frame clones and is missing some. The sample consists of over 130,000 clones, about 85% of them appearing once. Sequenced: peripheral blood. Every receptor here comes from an older woman with active or convalescent COVID-19. Each CDR3 is given with its conserved first and last residue. A D gene is named only where the DNA matches it firmly. Clone size is shown for a subset of rows, as once, few, many or a class of expanded clone.

j_call d_call clone_size v_call cdr3_aa cdr3_nt
TRBJ1-6 NA NA TRBV6-5 CASSYGGSYSPLHF TGTGCCAGCAGTTACGGAGGGTCGTATTCACCCCTCCACTTT
TRBJ2-7 NA NA TRBV20-1 CSARKSYEQYF TGCAGTGCTAGAAAGAGTTACGAGCAGTACTTC
TRBJ2-3 TRBD1 NA TRBV12-5 CASGFGTGGADTQYF TGTGCTAGTGGTTTTGGGACAGGGGGCGCCGATACGCAGTATTTT
TRBJ1-6 TRBD1 NA TRBV6-5 CASAGTGTSPLHF TGTGCCAGCGCCGGGACAGGAACCTCACCCCTCCACTTT
TRBJ2-7 TRBD1 once TRBV12-5 CASGGTGFPSYEQYF TGTGCTAGTGGGGGGACAGGGTTTCCCTCCTACGAGCAGTACTTC
TRBJ2-7 NA NA TRBV4-3 CASSQDGSTYEQYF TGCGCCAGCAGCCAAGACGGGTCGACCTACGAGCAGTACTTC
TRBJ1-4 NA NA TRBV15 CATSREGGANEKLFF TGTGCCACCAGCAGAGAGGGGGGGGCGAATGAAAAACTGTTTTTT
TRBJ2-5 NA NA TRBV3-1/TRBV3-2 CASSQAREAQYF TGTGCCAGCAGCCAAGCCCGTGAGGCCCAGTACTTC
TRBJ1-2 TRBD1 NA TRBV4-3 CASSQDTGQAYGYTF TGCGCCAGCAGCCAAGACACGGGACAGGCCTATGGCTACACCTTC
TRBJ2-6 TRBD1 many TRBV4-3 CASSQGDRGSGANVLTF TGCGCCAGCAGCCAAGGGGACAGGGGGAGTGGGGCCAACGTCCTGACTTTC
TRBJ1-2 TRBD1 NA TRBV9 CASSETGGGYTF TGTGCCAGCAGCGAGACAGGGGGTGGCTACACCTTC
TRBJ2-1 TRBD2 NA TRBV5-1 CASSIGLAVGEQFF TGCGCCAGCAGCATAGGACTAGCGGTTGGTGAGCAGTTCTTC
TRBJ1-2 TRBD1 NA TRBV19 CASSPRQGGTDNYGYTF TGTGCCAGTAGTCCCAGACAGGGGGGCACCGATAACTATGGCTACACCTTC
TRBJ2-7 NA NA TRBV9 CASSATGSSYEQYF TGTGCCAGCAGCGCTACAGGGAGCTCCTACGAGCAGTACTTC
TRBJ1-2 NA NA TRBV6-2/TRBV6-3 CASSYFGEGWEDGYTF TGTGCCAGCAGTTACTTCGGAGAGGGTTGGGAAGATGGCTACACCTTC
TRBJ1-2 NA NA TRBV6-2/TRBV6-3 CASSYSIPPSYGYTF TGTGCCAGCAGTTACTCCATTCCGCCGAGCTATGGCTACACCTTC
TRBJ1-5 TRBD1 few TRBV12-3/TRBV12-4 CASSSQGDQPQHF TGTGCCAGCAGTTCACAGGGGGATCAGCCCCAGCATTTT
TRBJ2-2 NA NA TRBV7-2 CASSFRSGELFF TGTGCCAGCAGCTTCCGGTCCGGGGAGCTGTTTTTT
TRBJ1-5 TRBD1 NA TRBV6-5 CASSMGTGLYQPQHF TGTGCCAGCAGTATGGGGACAGGGCTATATCAGCCCCAGCATTTT
TRBJ2-7 NA NA TRBV7-2 CASSLVPTVYEQYF TGTGCCAGCAGCTTAGTTCCCACGGTCTACGAGCAGTACTTC
TRBJ1-1 TRBD1 NA TRBV5-1 CASSLAGTGGVNTEAFF TGCGCCAGCAGCTTGGCCGGGACAGGGGGCGTGAACACTGAAGCTTTCTTT
TRBJ2-7 TRBD1 NA TRBV9 CASSLGGQPYEQYF TGTGCCAGCAGCCTTGGGGGACAGCCTTACGAGCAGTACTTC
TRBJ1-1 NA NA TRBV10-2 CASSEPGQNTEAFF TGCGCCAGCAGTGAGCCGGGACAGAACACTGAAGCTTTCTTT
TRBJ2-7 TRBD2 NA TRBV10-3 CAISGTGTSGGSEEEQYF TGTGCCATCAGTGGGACCGGGACTAGCGGGGGATCGGAGGAGGAGCAGTACTTC